This passage covers 26 T cell receptor beta chains from one sample sequenced in a study of blood T cell repertoires in COVID-19. Data came from immunoSEQ multiplex PCR; TCRdb stores just in-frame clones and leaves some out. The repertoire has around 170,000 clones, approximately 79% of them found once; the top ten carry around 14%. Sequencing was performed on peripheral blood. Receptor source: a man between 25 and 39 years old with active or convalescent COVID-19.

The J gene is TRBJ2-3, the V gene TRBV10-3, with TRBD1 matching 8 bases. The CDR3 extends over 15 amino acids. Germline assignment: CDR1 ENHRY and CDR2 SYGVKD. V gave up 2 bases and J gave up 4 bases; unmatched junction bases: 5. The CDR3 here is CAISEIQGASDTQYF. CDR3 bases: TGTGCCATCAGTGAGATCCAGGGGGCTTCAGATACGCAGTATTTT.

The V and J genes are TRBV4-1 and TRBJ1-1, with TRBD1 identical over 7 bases. The CDR3 totals 15 residues. V lost 1 base, J lost 0 bases, and 2 bases stayed unmatched. Per the germline V gene, CDR1 is MGHRA and CDR2 is YSYEKL. CDR3 DNA: TGCGCCAGCAGCCAAGGAGACAGGGTGAACACTGAAGCTTTCTTT. This translates into CASSQGDRVNTEAFF.

The rearrangement links TRBV6-5 to TRBJ2-3; weak D call: TRBD1 (6 bases). The CDR3 contains 16 residues. Looked up from germline, CDR1 is MNHEY and CDR2 is SVGAGI. Deletions cut 4 bases from V and 1 base from J, with 15 bases between. CDR3: CASSLQQGLRTDTQYF. The CDR3, as DNA: TGTGCCAGCAGTTTGCAGCAGGGGTTGCGCACAGATACGCAGTATTTT.

This rearrangement joins TRBV11-2 to TRBJ1-2; D might be TRBD1 (5 bases). Germline V gives CDR1 SGHAT, CDR2 FQNNGV. CDR3 length: 14 residues. V dropped 6 bases and J dropped 4 bases, with 15 bases sitting between them. CDR3 DNA: TGTGCCAGCAGACCCGCCGGCAGGGCCTATGGCTACACCTTC. The encoded protein is CASRPAGRAYGYTF.

V gene TRBV6-1 combines with J gene TRBJ2-1; 8 bases line up with TRBD1. This CDR3 is 16 amino acids long. The germline V gene encodes CDR1 MNHNS and CDR2 SASEGT. J lost 12 bases, V lost 0 bases, and 13 bases had no gene match. The CDR3 sequence is CASSEADRALSYGQFF. For the CDR3, the DNA is TGTGCCAGCAGTGAAGCGGACAGGGCCCTCTCGTACGGGCAGTTCTTC.

V is TRBV28 and J is TRBJ1-1, with a possible D match to TRBD1 (5 bases). The ends were cut back, 7 bases at V and 11 bases at J, with 23 bases in the middle. Germline CDR1 reads MDHEN; CDR2 reads SYDVKM. The CDR3 spans 14 residues. This CDR3 reads CASTPGVALGDAFF. CDR3 coding DNA: TGTGCCAGCACCCCGGGGGTTGCACTGGGGGATGCTTTCTTT.

The gene calls are TRBV5-1 and TRBJ2-2; 11 nucleotides line up with TRBD2. The junction had 2 bases not matched to a gene; V was cut back by 4 bases and J by 0 bases. This CDR3 contains 16 residues. In germline, CDR1 is SGHRS, CDR2 YFSETQ. The CDR3 is CASSPTSGANTGELFF. The CDR3 DNA reads as TGCGCCAGCAGCCCGACTAGCGGGGCGAACACCGGGGAGCTGTTTTTT.

This chain uses TRBV19 with TRBJ1-5; 8 bases align to TRBD1. Germline CDR1 LNHDA, CDR2 SQIVND (reference sequence). Trimming took 7 bases from V and 2 from J; bases not matched to a gene: 1. CDR3 length: 13 amino acids. In DNA form, the CDR3 reads TGTGCCAGTAAGGGACAGGGCAATCAGCCCCAGCATTTT. Translating gives CASKGQGNQPQHF. The full variable domain, in which reference TRBV19 and TRBJ1-5 provide the parts outside the CDR3, is DGGITQSPKYLFRKEGQNVTLSCEQNLNHDAMYWYRQDPGQGLRLIYYSQIVNDFQKGDIAEGYSVSREKKESFPLTVTSAQKNPTAFYLCASKGQGNQPQHFGDGTRLSIL.

The chain combines TRBV29-1 with TRBJ1-4; TRBD1 might be the D (5 bases). Trimming removed 4 bases at V and 2 bases at J, with 5 bases between. CDR1 is SQVTM and CDR2 is ANQGSEA in the germline V gene. This CDR3 is 12 amino acids long. In DNA form, the CDR3 reads TGCAGCGTTGCAGGGACTAATGAAAAACTGTTTTTT. This gives the protein CSVAGTNEKLFF.

The rearrangement links TRBV4-3 to TRBJ1-6; perhaps TRBD1 as D (5 bases). The V and J ends lost 0 bases and 3 bases respectively, with 9 bases between them. The CDR3 runs to 16 residues. Germline assignment: CDR1 LGHNA and CDR2 YSLEER. CDR3 nucleotide sequence: TGCGCCAGCAGCCAAGAAACGACAGTCTATAATTCACCCCTCCACTTT. As protein: CASSQETTVYNSPLHF.

J is TRBJ1-1 and V is TRBV7-9; D might be TRBD1 (5 bases). V lost 1 base, J lost 0 bases, and 12 bases lay in between. The CDR3 has 16 amino acids. Germline CDR1 and CDR2: SEHNR and FQNEAQ (reference sequence). CDR3 sequence: CASSLDRQLVNTEAFF. In DNA, the CDR3 is TGTGCCAGCAGCTTAGACCGACAGCTAGTGAACACTGAAGCTTTCTTT.

This chain joins TRBV2 and TRBJ2-6; 10 bases are a match to TRBD1. After removal of 2 bases from V and 0 bases from J, the junction contained 4 bases not matched to a gene. The germline V gene has CDR1 SNHLY and CDR2 FYNNEI. The CDR3 totals 18 residues. The CDR3 here is CASSESRDRGSGANVLTF. For the CDR3, the DNA is TGTGCCAGCAGTGAATCCCGGGACAGGGGCTCTGGGGCCAACGTCCTGACTTTC. Full variable domain (rest looked up from reference TRBV2 and TRBJ2-6): EPEVTQTPSHQVTQMGQEVILRCVPISNHLYFYWYRQILGQKVEFLVSFYNNEISEKSEIFDDQFSVERPDGSNFTLKIRSTKLEDSAMYFCASSESRDRGSGANVLTFGAGSRLTVL.

The chain employs TRBV5-6 and TRBJ2-7, with D perhaps matching TRBD2 (6 bases). The CDR3 has 13 amino acids. Germline CDR1 is SGHDT and CDR2 is YYEEEE. The V and J ends lost 4 bases and 5 bases respectively, with 13 bases between them. CDR3 residues: CASSRPAGNEQYV. In DNA form, the CDR3 reads TGTGCCAGCAGCCGCCCTGCGGGGAACGAGCAGTACGTC.

The chain is built from TRBV7-9 and TRBJ2-6; D uncertain. Trimming took 3 bases from V and 0 from J, leaving 3 bases between them. Germline values: CDR1 SEHNR, CDR2 FQNEAQ (reference sequence). The length of the CDR3 is 14 residues. The CDR3 is CASSFFSGANVLTF. Here the CDR3 DNA reads TGTGCCAGCAGCTTCTTCTCTGGGGCCAACGTCCTGACTTTC.

The chain has TRBV4-1 and TRBJ2-1; 7 bases align to TRBD2. V was pared by 4 bases and J by 5 bases, with 14 bases of the junction left unmatched. The V gene's germline CDR1 is MGHRA and CDR2 YSYEKL. The CDR3 sequence is 17 residues long. For the CDR3, the DNA is TGCGCCAGCAGCCCGCGGGAGTACGGGACGTATCACAATGAGCAGTTCTTC. Translating gives CASSPREYGTYHNEQFF.

V and J are TRBV9 and TRBJ2-7; 8 bases agree with TRBD2. V was pared by 4 bases and J by 4 bases, with 10 bases of the junction left unmatched. The CDR3 runs to 15 residues. The germline gives CDR1 SGDLS, CDR2 YYNGEE. The CDR3 region is CASSPAGGGPYEQYF. In DNA form, the CDR3 reads TGTGCCAGCAGCCCCGCCGGGGGGGGGCCTTACGAGCAGTACTTC.

This rearrangement joins TRBV6-6 to TRBJ2-1; TRBD2 agrees at 7 bases. Trimming cost V 7 bases and J 12 bases; bases outside gene matches: 9. This CDR3 comprises 12 residues. Per germline, CDR1 MNHNY and CDR2 SVGAGI (reference sequence). The CDR3 nucleotides read TGTGCCAGCAAACCCAAGGGGACTATGCAGTTCTTC. Its protein is CASKPKGTMQFF.

The chain combines TRBV6-5 with TRBJ2-3; 7 nucleotides agree with TRBD2. Germline CDR1 MNHEY, CDR2 SVGAGI. The length of the CDR3 is 15 residues. V was pared by 6 bases and J by 2 bases, with 8 bases of the junction left unmatched. CDR3 nucleotides: TGTGCCAGCAGGTGGGGTCTAGCGGACACAGATACGCAGTATTTT. This encodes CASRWGLADTDTQYF.

The genes are TRBV28 and TRBJ1-1; D gene unclear. Trimming removed 6 bases at V and 0 bases at J, with 11 bases between. Per germline, CDR1 MDHEN and CDR2 SYDVKM. The CDR3 length is 14 residues. The CDR3 coding sequence is TGTGCCAGCAGCCCACACCTCATGAACACTGAAGCTTTCTTT. Its protein is CASSPHLMNTEAFF.

In nucleotides, the CDR3 is TGTGCCAGCAGGGTACGGTTCGAAGCTTTCTTT. Residues: CASRVRFEAFF. The chain is built from TRBV11-2 and TRBJ1-1; D not resolved. The CDR3 has 11 residues. CDR1 is SGHAT, CDR2 FQNNGV, per germline. V was cut by 6 bases and J by 8 bases, with 10 bases left in between. Variable domain in full (rest from reference TRBV11-2 and TRBJ1-1): EAGVAQSPRYKIIEKRQSVAFWCNPISGHATLYWYQQILGQGPKLLIQFQNNGVVDDSQLPKDRFSAERLKGVDSTLKIQPAKLEDSAVYLCASRVRFEAFFGQGTRLTVV.

V usage is TRBV20-1 and J usage is TRBJ1-2; maybe TRBD1 (6 bases). Trimming took 6 bases from V and 4 from J, leaving 9 bases between them. Per germline, CDR1 DFQATT and CDR2 SNEGSKA (reference sequence). This CDR3 comprises 11 residues. Here the CDR3 DNA reads TGCAGTGCCGGACAGTCCTATGGCTACACCTTC. It encodes CSAGQSYGYTF.

The genes are TRBV25-1 and TRBJ1-6; a weak D match, TRBD1 (5 bases). The germline CDR1 and CDR2 sequences are MGHDK and SYGVNS. Trimming stripped 6 bases from V and 8 bases from J, with 8 bases between. The CDR3 runs 12 residues. The DNA of the CDR3 is TGTGCCAGCAGAAGGGGTTATTCACCCCTCCACTTT. Translated, it gives CASRRGYSPLHF.

CDR3 sequence (DNA): TGTGCCAGCAGGGCCGGGACAGCAAATTCACCCCTCCACTTT. Its protein product is CASRAGTANSPLHF. This rearrangement joins TRBV2 to TRBJ1-6; 7 nucleotides line up with TRBD1. The CDR3 spans 14 residues. Trimming removed 6 bases from V and 7 bases from J; junction bases left unmatched: 6. The germline V gene encodes CDR1 SNHLY and CDR2 FYNNEI.

The gene calls are TRBV7-2 and TRBJ1-4; weak D call: TRBD1 (5 bases). V lost 3 bases, J lost 0 bases, and 8 bases lay in between. The germline V gene has CDR1 SGHTA and CDR2 FQGNSA. This CDR3 comprises 15 residues. As DNA, the CDR3 is TGTGCCAGCAGCTTGACGACAGCAACTAATGAAAAACTGTTTTTT. Its protein is CASSLTTATNEKLFF.

The chain carries TRBV19 and TRBJ1-6, with TRBD1 matching 7 bases. CDR1 and CDR2 from the germline V gene are LNHDA and SQIVND (reference sequence). V gave up 3 bases and J gave up 5 bases; unmatched junction bases: 16. The CDR3 totals 19 residues. The CDR3 DNA sequence: TGTGCCAGTAGTATCAGACAGGGAAGGCGTCAGGGGGATAATTCACCCCTCCACTTT. It encodes CASSIRQGRRQGDNSPLHF. Together with reference TRBV19 and TRBJ1-6, the CDR3 gives the full variable domain: DGGITQSPKYLFRKEGQNVTLSCEQNLNHDAMYWYRQDPGQGLRLIYYSQIVNDFQKGDIAEGYSVSREKKESFPLTVTSAQKNPTAFYLCASSIRQGRRQGDNSPLHFGNGTRLTVT.

The chain recombines TRBV5-4 with TRBJ2-4, with unresolved D. The germline CDR1 and CDR2 sequences are SGHNT and YYREEE (reference sequence). Trimming took 2 bases from V and 0 from J, leaving 9 bases between them. The CDR3 spans 15 residues. In DNA form, the CDR3 reads TGTGCCAGCAGCTTTAACTCGATAGCCAAAAACATTCAGTACTTC. Its protein product is CASSFNSIAKNIQYF.